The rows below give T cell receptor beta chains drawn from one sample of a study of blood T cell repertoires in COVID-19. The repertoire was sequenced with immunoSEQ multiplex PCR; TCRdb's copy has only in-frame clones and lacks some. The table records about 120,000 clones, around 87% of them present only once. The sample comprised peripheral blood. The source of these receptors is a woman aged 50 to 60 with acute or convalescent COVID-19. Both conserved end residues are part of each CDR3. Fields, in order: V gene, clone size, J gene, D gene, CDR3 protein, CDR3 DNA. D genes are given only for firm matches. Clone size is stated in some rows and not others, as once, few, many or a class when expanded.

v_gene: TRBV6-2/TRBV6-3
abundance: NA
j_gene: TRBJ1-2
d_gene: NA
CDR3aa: CASSHGGGLGYGYTF
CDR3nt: TGTGCCAGCAGTCACGGCGGGGGTCTCGGCTATGGCTACACCTTC

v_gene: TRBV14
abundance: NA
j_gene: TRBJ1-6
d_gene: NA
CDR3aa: CASSQDRGVRNSPLHF
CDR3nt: TGTGCCAGCAGCCAAGATCGGGGGGTCCGGAATTCACCCCTCCACTTT

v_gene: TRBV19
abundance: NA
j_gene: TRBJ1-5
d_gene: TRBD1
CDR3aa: CASSIGLQGANQPQHF
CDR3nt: TGTGCCAGTAGTATCGGGTTACAGGGGGCGAATCAGCCCCAGCATTTT

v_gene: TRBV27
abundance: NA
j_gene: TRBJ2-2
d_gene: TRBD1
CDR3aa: CASTPRDRLDGELFF
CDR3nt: TGTGCCAGCACTCCCCGGGACAGGCTGGACGGGGAGCTGTTTTTT

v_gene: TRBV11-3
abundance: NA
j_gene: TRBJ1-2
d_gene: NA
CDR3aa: CASSTHPGRRGAYGYTF
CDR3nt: TGTGCCAGCAGCACCCACCCGGGGCGCAGGGGAGCTTATGGCTACACCTTC

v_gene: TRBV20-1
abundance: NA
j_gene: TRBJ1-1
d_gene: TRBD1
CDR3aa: CSASGTGGYTEAFF
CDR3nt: TGCAGTGCTAGTGGGACAGGGGGCTACACTGAAGCTTTCTTT

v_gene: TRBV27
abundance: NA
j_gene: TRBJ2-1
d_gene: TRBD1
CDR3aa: CASNADRVGYNEQFF
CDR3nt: TGTGCCAGCAACGCCGACAGGGTTGGCTACAATGAGCAGTTCTTC

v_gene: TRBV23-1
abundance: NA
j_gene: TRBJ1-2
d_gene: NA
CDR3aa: CASSPVDNRKSNYGYTF
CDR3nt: TGCGCCAGCAGCCCCGTTGATAACAGGAAATCTAACTATGGCTACACCTTC

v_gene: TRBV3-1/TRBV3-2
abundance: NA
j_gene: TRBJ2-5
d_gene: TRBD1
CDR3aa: CASSDPGTGVAKTQYF
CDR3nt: TGTGCCAGCAGCGACCCCGGGACAGGGGTGGCAAAGACCCAGTACTTC

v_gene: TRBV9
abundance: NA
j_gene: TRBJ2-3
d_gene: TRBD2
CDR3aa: CASSAGTSGGDTQYF
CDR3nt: TGTGCCAGCAGCGCCGGGACTAGCGGTGGAGATACGCAGTATTTT

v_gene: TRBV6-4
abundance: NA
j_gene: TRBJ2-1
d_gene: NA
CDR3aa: CASSAQRGANSYNEQFF
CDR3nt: TGTGCCAGCAGTGCCCAACGGGGGGCCAATTCCTACAATGAGCAGTTCTTC

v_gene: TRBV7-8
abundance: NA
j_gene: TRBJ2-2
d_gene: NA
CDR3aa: CASSSPYLEVDTGELFF
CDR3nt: TGTGCCAGCAGCTCACCATACCTCGAGGTCGACACCGGGGAGCTGTTTTTT

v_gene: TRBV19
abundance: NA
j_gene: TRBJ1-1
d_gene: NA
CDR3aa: CASSISNFMNTEAFF
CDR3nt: TGTGCCAGTAGTATATCTAATTTCATGAACACTGAAGCTTTCTTT

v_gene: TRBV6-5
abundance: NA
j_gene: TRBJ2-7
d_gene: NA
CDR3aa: CASSSTGTSGVEQYF
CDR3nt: TGTGCCAGCAGTTCCACCGGGACTTCGGGGGTGGAGCAGTACTTC

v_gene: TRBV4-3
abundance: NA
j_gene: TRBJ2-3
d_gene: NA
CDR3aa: CASSLLASPTDTQYF
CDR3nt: TGCGCCAGCAGCCTTTTGGCTTCCCCCACAGATACGCAGTATTTT

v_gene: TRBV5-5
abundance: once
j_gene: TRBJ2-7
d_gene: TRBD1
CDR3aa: CASREGTAYEQYF
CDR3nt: TGTGCCAGCAGAGAGGGGACAGCTTACGAGCAGTACTTC

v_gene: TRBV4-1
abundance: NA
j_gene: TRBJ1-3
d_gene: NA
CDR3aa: CASRQRGSGNTIYF
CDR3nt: TGCGCCAGCCGGCAACGGGGTTCTGGAAACACCATATATTTT

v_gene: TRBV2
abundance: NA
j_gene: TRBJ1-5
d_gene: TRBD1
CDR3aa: CASSDTGDNQPQHF
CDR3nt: TGTGCCAGCAGTGACACAGGGGACAATCAGCCCCAGCATTTT

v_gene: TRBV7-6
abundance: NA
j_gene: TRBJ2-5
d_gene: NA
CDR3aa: CASSLANLIRQETQYF
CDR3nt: TGTGCCAGCAGCTTAGCGAATCTAATACGTCAAGAGACCCAGTACTTC

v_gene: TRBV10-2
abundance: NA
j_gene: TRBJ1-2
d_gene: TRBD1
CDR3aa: CASSDRTGLYGYTF
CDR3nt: TGCGCCAGCAGTGACAGGACAGGGCTCTATGGCTACACCTTC

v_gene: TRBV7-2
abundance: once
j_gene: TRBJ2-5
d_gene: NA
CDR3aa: CASSLGVHRGGETQYF
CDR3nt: TGTGCCAGCAGCTTAGGCGTTCACAGGGGGGGAGAGACCCAGTACTTC

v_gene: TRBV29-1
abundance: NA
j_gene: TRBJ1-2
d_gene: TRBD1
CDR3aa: CSVEDRTGGEFAF
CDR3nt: TGCAGCGTTGAAGATCGGACAGGGGGGGAATTCGCCTTC

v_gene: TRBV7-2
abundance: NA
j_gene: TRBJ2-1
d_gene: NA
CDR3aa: CASSSTGQTEQFF
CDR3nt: TGTGCCAGCAGCTCGACAGGACAGACTGAGCAGTTCTTC

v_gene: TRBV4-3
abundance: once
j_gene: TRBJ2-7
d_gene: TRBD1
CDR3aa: CASSQGQGSYEQYF
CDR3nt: TGCGCCAGCAGCCAAGGACAGGGATCTTACGAGCAGTACTTC

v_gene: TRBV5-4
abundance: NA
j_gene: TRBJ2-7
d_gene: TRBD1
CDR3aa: CASSLGQVREQYF
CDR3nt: TGTGCCAGCAGCCTAGGACAGGTCAGGGAGCAGTACTTC

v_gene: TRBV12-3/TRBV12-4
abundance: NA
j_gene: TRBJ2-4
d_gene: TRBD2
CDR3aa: CATRGVQNIQYF
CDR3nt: TGTGCCACCCGGGGGGTTCAAAACATTCAGTACTTC